This T cell receptor (beta chain) was sequenced for a study of shared clonotypes between healthy human individuals. Some clones are missing from TCRdb's copy, which holds only in-frame ones; the method was immunoSEQ multiplex PCR. The sample includes some 2,000,000 clones, around 95% of them seen just once. Germline CDR1 is MNHNS and CDR2 is SASEGT. V was trimmed by 2 bases and J by 3 bases, leaving 16 bases between them. The CDR3 runs to 16 residues. Overall study findings and caveats: It was observed that roughly 5.5% of naive CD4 clonotypes were shared across a few donors.

In this sample, this clone turned up once. Its antigen is currently unknown. This receptor was obtained from a man aged 18 to 35 in good health. Material for sequencing was naive CD4+ T cells sorted from blood. Subset reported: CD45RA+ positively selected. The V call is TRBV6-1, the J call TRBJ1-1; D perhaps matches TRBD1 (5 bases). The CDR3 sequence is CASSEMGLRGDTEAFF. For the CDR3, the DNA is TGTGCCAGCAGTGAAATGGGGTTGAGAGGGGACACTGAAGCTTTCTTT.